The entry below gives a single T cell receptor beta chain sequence along with its context. Its antigen is unknown. This sample was included in a study of PD-1 blockade in classical Hodgkin lymphoma. Study-level points and caveats: Complete responders matched newly diagnosed patients in baseline diversity.

The assay was immunoSEQ multiplex PCR, and TCRdb's table has in-frame clones only and misses some. In the table there are 75,000 to 100,000 clones, around four fifths of which are singletons. With no exception, relapse followed autologous stem cell transplantation in all patients, and brentuximab vedotin exposure varied. This specimen consisted of peripheral blood mononuclear cells (PBMCs), obtained at baseline. This sequence was found in a human donor with classical Hodgkin lymphoma.

The CDR3 region is CACRLAATFTGELFF. Here the CDR3 DNA reads TGTGCCTGTAGACTAGCGGCAACTTTCACCGGGGAGCTGTTTTTT. The chain recombines TRBV30 with TRBJ2-2; 9 nucleotides align to TRBD2. V was pared by 6 bases and J by 4 bases, with 9 bases of the junction left unmatched. The CDR3 has 15 residues. From germline, CDR1 is GTSNPN and CDR2 SVGIG (reference sequence).